These 5 T cell receptor beta chains came from one sample sequenced in a study of cytomegalovirus exposure and HLA in healthy donors (dated by TCRdb to 2017 to 2019). The library was produced with the immunoSEQ multiplex PCR assay. TCRdb's version of the immuneACCESS table is confined to in-frame rearrangements and falls short of the full clone set. An unresolved V gene accounts for under half of the shortfall where checked; the remainder is of unknown origin. The sample records fewer than 250,000 clones, around nine tenths of which are singletons. The ten biggest clones cover 2.6% of the sample. The sequenced sample was PBMCs. The receptors derive from a man aged 18 to 30 in good health and CMV-seronegative.

This clone was observed once. The V gene is TRBV7-9, the J gene TRBJ2-7; 9 bases align to TRBD2. Trimming removed 7 bases from V and 5 bases from J; junction bases left unmatched: 12. Germline CDR1 SEHNR, CDR2 FQNEAQ (reference sequence). The CDR3 consists of 15 residues. This CDR3 reads CASNPPGLANHEQYF. CDR3 in DNA: TGTGCCAGCAACCCCCCGGGACTAGCTAACCACGAGCAGTACTTC.

The V and J genes are TRBV7-8 and TRBJ2-1, with TRBD2 matching 12 bases. Trimming cost V 4 bases and J 8 bases; bases outside gene matches: 6. Germline CDR1 SGHVS, CDR2 FQNEAQ. The CDR3 extends over 15 amino acids. The DNA for the CDR3 is TGTGCCAGCAGCTCCACTAGCGGGAGGTCAGATGAGCAGTTCTTC. This codes for CASSSTSGRSDEQFF.

This chain joins TRBV7-2 and TRBJ2-3; D is unclear. V shed 3 bases and J shed 5 bases, with 9 bases lying between them. Germline CDR1 and CDR2: SGHTA and FQGNSA. The CDR3 loop spans 13 amino acids. The DNA of the CDR3 is TGTGCCAGCAGCTTCCGGGTAGGAGATACGCAGTATTTT. This codes for CASSFRVGDTQYF.

The V and J genes are TRBV5-1 and TRBJ1-1; TRBD1 matches 10 bases. The CDR3 is 12 amino acids. J was trimmed by 8 bases and V by 4 bases; bases with no gene match: 2. The germline gives CDR1 SGHRS, CDR2 YFSETQ. This CDR3 is CASSMGQGEAFF. The CDR3 DNA reads TGCGCCAGCAGCATGGGACAGGGGGAAGCTTTCTTT.

The chain uses TRBV5-1 and TRBJ2-6, with D maybe TRBD2 (6 bases). V lost 5 bases and J 2 bases, leaving 17 bases between the germline ends. This CDR3 has 17 residues. Germline CDR1 is SGHRS and CDR2 is YFSETQ. The CDR3 DNA is TGCGCCAGCAGGCCGCCGGGGGTAGTGACTGGGGCCAACGTCCTGACTTTC. Its translation: CASRPPGVVTGANVLTF.